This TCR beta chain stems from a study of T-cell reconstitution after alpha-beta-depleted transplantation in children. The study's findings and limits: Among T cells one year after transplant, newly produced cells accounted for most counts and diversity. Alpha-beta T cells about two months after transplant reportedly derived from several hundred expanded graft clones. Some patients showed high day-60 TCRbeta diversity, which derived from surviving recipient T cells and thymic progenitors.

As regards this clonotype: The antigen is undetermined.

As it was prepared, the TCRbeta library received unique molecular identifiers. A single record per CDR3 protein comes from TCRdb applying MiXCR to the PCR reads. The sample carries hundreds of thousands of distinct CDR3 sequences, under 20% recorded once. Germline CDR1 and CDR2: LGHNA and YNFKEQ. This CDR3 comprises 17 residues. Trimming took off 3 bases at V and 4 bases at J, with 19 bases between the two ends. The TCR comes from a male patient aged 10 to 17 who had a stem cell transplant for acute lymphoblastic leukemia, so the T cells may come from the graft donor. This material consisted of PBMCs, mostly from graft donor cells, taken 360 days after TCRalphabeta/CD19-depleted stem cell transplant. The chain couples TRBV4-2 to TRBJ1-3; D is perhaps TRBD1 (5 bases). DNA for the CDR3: TGTGCCAGCAGCCAGAAAGGACATCCCAAAGTCGGAAACACCATATATTTT. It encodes CASSQKGHPKVGNTIYF.